This T cell receptor beta chain was recorded in a study of immune evolution from preneoplasia to lung adenocarcinoma (TCRdb year 2021). About the investigation overall: HLA loss of heterozygosity was seen in 7%, 15% and 33% of AIS, MIA and ADC lesions, and in no AAH lesions. It was reported in the study that under 110 samples were used for TCR sequencing. The TCR sequencing data were obtained from more than 45 patients. The study used immune gene expression, TCR sequencing and multiplex immunofluorescence to profile the immune contexture of lung adenocarcinoma precursors and invasive adenocarcinoma. POLYSOLVER was used to infer Class I HLA alleles from exome data, and LOHHLA was used to detect allele-specific HLA loss. Resected precursor lesions (AAH, AIS, MIA) and invasive adenocarcinomas were compared with paired morphologically normal lung tissue. The immune data were integrated with whole exome sequencing and methylation data from the same cohort of nodules. The sample size depended on which specimens were available, not on a prior power calculation. The overall cohort comprised just under 55 patients with pulmonary nodules who underwent surgical resection. Beyond this particular receptor, the publication reports: All patients were from Japan and China, so applicability to Western populations was uncertain. Findings were based on association rather than direct causation; larger cohorts with long-term follow-up and longitudinal biopsies were deemed needed. Top T cell clone frequencies were highest in normal lung and appeared to decrease progressively from AAH through AIS, MIA and invasive adenocarcinoma. T cell clonality was highest in KRAS-mutant nodules compared with EGFR-mutant or double wild-type lesions. Normal lung showed the highest clonality, whereas later-stage lesions appeared to have higher T cell density and diversity but lower clonality.

For this clone: The antigen this receptor binds is unknown. Base-call qualities are not available, and no considerably larger clone is one nucleotide away.

Using the immunoSEQ hsTCRbeta Kit, TCR beta CDR3 regions were sequenced from DNA. The paper's data handling went like this. The ImmunoSEQ Analyzer was used to analyse the TCR sequencing data. T cell clonality was defined as 1 minus Pielou's evenness, calculated on productive rearrangements. To measure T cell diversity, the inverse Simpson index was applied to productive templates. T cell density was expressed as TCR beta template counts normalized to usable DNA, with usable DNA estimated by amplifying and sequencing housekeeping genes. Two-sided Kruskal-Wallis tests were used to compare TCR metrics across histologic stages. TCRdb re-hosts the immuneACCESS table, in-frame sequences only. Its copies lack some clones; in the studies checked, an unresolved V gene accounts for under half of them, and the cause for the rest is not known. V and J calls and clone size are as listed in that table; D and trimming were resolved from the DNA. The sample table contains about 40,000 clones; only one count was recorded for 60% to 75% of them. The ten largest clones add up to around 6.1% of the sample.

Between about 2013 and 2017, the patients underwent resection in either Japan or China. The histologic diagnosis of each case was independently confirmed on H&E slides by two lung cancer pathologists. Premalignant or tumor cells were enriched for nucleic acid extraction by macro-dissection performed after pathologic assessment. DNA was isolated from FFPE tissue using the AllPrep DNA/RNA FFPE Kit. Sequences were obtained from FFPE invasive lung adenocarcinoma tissue. Read against the paper, the sample's cell subset or site label means: frankly invasive lung adenocarcinoma (ADC). This receptor was taken from a person aged 55 to 69 with lung adenocarcinoma.

The CDR3 has the sequence CASSKGSIAEQYF. The nucleotide sequence is TGTGCCAGCAGTAAAGGGTCGATAGCCGAGCAGTACTTC. In this chain, TRBV28 is recombined with TRBJ2-7, with the D gene call left open. From a lookup of the germline V gene, CDR1 and CDR2 are MDHEN and SYDVKM. V is pared back by 5 bases and J by 6 bases, with 14 bases lying between the germline termini. The CDR3 measures 13 amino acids from cysteine to phenylalanine. The read is trimmed to its CDR3 DNA, 39 bases read in frame from base 1. With the rest looked up from the reference TRBV28 and TRBJ2-7 genes rather than sequenced, the full variable domain is DVKVTQSSRYLVKRTGEKVFLECVQDMDHENMFWYRQDPGLGLRLIYFSYDVKMKEKGDIPEGYSVSREKKERFSLILESASTNQTSMYLCASSKGSIAEQYFGPGTRLTVT.